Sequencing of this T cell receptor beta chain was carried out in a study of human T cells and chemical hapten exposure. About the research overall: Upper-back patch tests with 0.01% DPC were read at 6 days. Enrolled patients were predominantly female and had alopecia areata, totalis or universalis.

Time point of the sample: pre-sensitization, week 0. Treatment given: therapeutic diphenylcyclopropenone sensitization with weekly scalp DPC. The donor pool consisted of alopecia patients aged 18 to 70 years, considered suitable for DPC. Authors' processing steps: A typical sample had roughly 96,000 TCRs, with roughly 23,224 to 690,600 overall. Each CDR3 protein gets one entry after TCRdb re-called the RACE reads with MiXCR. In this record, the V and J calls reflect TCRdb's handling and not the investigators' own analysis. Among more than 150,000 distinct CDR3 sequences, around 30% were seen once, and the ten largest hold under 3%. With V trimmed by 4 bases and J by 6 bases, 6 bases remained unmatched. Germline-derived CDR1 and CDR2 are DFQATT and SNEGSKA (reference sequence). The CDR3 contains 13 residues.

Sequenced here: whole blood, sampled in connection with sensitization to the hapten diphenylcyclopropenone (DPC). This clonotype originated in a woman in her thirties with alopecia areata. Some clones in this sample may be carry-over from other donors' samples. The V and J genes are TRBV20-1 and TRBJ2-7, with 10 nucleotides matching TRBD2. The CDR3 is CSATLAGEGEQYF. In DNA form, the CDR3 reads TGCAGTGCTACCCTAGCGGGAGAGGGCGAGCAGTACTTC.